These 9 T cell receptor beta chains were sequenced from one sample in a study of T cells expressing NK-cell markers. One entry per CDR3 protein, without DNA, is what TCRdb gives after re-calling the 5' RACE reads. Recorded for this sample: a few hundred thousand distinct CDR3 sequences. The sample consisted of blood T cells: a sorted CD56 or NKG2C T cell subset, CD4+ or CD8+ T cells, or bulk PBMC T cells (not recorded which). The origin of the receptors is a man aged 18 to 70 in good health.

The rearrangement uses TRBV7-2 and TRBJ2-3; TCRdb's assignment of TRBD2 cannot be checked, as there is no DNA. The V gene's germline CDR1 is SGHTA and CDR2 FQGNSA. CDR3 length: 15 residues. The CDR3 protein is CASSSTSGPTDTQYF.

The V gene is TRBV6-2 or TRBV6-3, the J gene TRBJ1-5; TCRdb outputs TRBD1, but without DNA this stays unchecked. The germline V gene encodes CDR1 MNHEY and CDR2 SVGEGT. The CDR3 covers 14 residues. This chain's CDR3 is CASSSGQPGQPQHF.

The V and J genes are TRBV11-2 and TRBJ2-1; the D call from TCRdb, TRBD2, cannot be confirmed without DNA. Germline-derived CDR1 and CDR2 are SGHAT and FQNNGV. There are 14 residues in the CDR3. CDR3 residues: CASTILAGGGEQFF. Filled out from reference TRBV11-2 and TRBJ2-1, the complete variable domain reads EAGVAQSPRYKIIEKRQSVAFWCNPISGHATLYWYQQILGQGPKLLIQFQNNGVVDDSQLPKDRFSAERLKGVDSTLKIQPAKLEDSAVYLCASTILAGGGEQFFGPGTRLTVL.

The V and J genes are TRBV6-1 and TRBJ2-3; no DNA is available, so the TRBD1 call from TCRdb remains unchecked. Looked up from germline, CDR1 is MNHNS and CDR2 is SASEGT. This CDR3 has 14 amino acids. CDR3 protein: CATKRGLSTDTQYF.

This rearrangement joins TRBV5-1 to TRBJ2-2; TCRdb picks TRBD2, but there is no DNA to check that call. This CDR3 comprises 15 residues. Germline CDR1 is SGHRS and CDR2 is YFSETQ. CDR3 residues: CASSAGGPGTGELFF.

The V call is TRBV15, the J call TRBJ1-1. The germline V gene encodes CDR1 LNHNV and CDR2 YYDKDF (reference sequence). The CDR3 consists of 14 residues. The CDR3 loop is CATSRDGSNTEAFF.

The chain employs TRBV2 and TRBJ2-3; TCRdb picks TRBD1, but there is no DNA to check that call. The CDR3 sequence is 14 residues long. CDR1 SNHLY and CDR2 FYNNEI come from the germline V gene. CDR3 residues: CASILTRVADTQYF.

The CDR3 reads CASTPDRVRKKRTEAFF. The chain recombines TRBV19 with TRBJ1-1; TCRdb designates TRBD1, a call that cannot be tested without DNA. CDR1 LNHDA and CDR2 SQIVND come from the germline V gene (reference sequence). The CDR3 loop spans 17 amino acids.

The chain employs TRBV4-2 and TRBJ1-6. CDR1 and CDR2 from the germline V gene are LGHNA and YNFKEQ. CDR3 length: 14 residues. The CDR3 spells CASSPLLYNSPLHF.